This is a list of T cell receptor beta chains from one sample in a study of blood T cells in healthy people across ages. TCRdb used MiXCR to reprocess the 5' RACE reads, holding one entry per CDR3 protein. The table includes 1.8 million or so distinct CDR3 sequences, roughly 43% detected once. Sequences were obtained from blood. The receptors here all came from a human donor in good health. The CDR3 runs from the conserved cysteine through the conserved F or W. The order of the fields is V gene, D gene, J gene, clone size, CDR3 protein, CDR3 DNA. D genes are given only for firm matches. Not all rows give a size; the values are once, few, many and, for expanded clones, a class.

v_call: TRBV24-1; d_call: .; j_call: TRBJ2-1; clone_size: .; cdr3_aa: CATSFHNEQFF; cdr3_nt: TGTGCCACCAGTTTTCACAATGAGCAGTTCTTC
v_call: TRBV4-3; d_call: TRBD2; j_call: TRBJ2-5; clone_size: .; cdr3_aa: CASSRGTTSGQETQYF; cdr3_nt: TGCGCCAGCAGCCGAGGAACCACTAGCGGGCAAGAGACCCAGTACTTC
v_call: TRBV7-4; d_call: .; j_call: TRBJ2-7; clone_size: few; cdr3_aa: CASSLMEGATWEQYF; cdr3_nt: TGTGCCAGCAGCTTAATGGAGGGCGCGACTTGGGAGCAGTACTTC
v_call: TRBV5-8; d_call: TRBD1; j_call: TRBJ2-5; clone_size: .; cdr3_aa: CASSLGWDSGQETQYF; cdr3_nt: TGTGCCAGCAGCTTGGGATGGGACAGTGGTCAAGAGACCCAGTACTTC
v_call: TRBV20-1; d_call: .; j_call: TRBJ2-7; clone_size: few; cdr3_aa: CSASYRIDEQYF; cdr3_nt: TGCAGTGCTAGCTACAGGATCGACGAGCAGTACTTC
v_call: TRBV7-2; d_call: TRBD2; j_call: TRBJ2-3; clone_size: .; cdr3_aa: CASRIAGGPFSGSDTQYF; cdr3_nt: TGTGCCAGCAGAATAGCGGGGGGGCCCTTTTCGGGGTCAGATACGCAGTATTTT
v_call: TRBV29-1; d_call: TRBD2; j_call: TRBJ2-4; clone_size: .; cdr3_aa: CSVEVTGGAYNEQYF; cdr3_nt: TGCAGCGTTGAAGTAACCGGGGGGGCCTACAATGAGCAGTACTTC
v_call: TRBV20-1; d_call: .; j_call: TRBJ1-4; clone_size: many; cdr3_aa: CSARTRVTNEKLFF; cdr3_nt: TGCAGTGCTAGGACCAGGGTGACGAATGAAAAACTGTTTTTT
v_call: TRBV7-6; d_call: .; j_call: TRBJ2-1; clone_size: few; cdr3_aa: CASSLAGGLIANEQFF; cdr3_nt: TGTGCCAGCAGCTTAGCGGGGGGGCTTATTGCCAATGAGCAGTTCTTC
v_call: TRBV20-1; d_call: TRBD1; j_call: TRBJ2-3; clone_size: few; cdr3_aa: CSAQHRDRGTDTQYF; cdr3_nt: TGCAGTGCTCAACACCGGGACAGAGGCACAGATACGCAGTATTTT
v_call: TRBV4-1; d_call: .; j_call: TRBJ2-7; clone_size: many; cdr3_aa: CASSQGTSGAYEQYF; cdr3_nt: TGCGCCAGCAGCCAAGGAACGAGCGGAGCCTACGAGCAGTACTTC
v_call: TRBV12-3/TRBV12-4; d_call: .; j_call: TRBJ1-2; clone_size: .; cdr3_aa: CASSGPGTFRILGGYTF; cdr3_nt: TGTGCCAGCAGTGGACCCGGGACTTTCCGGATTCTCGGTGGCTACACCTTC